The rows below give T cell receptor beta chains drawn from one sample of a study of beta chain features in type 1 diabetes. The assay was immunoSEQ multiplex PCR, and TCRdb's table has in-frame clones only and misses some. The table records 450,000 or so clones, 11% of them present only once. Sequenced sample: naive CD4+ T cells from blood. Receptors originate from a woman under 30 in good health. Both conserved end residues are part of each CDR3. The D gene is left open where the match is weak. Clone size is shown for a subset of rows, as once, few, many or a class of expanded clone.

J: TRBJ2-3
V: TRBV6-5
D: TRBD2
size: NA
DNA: TGTGCCAGCAGTCCTAGCGGGAAGGCAAATACGCAGTATTTT
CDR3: CASSPSGKANTQYF

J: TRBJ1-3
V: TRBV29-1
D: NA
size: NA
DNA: TGCAGCGTTGTCCCAGGATCCTCTGGAAACACCATATATTTT
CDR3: CSVVPGSSGNTIYF

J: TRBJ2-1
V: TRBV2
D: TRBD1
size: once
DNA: TGTGCCAGCAGTGAAGAAGGACAGGGTGGAGGTGAGCAGTTCTTC
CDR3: CASSEEGQGGGEQFF

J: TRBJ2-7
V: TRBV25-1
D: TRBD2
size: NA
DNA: TGTGCCAGCAGCAACGCGGGAGTTCGCGAGCAGTACTTC
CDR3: CASSNAGVREQYF

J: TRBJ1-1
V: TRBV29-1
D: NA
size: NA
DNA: TGCAGCGTAATAGATTACAGTGAAGCTTTCTTT
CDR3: CSVIDYSEAFF

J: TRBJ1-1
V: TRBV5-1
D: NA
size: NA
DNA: TGCGCCAGCAGCTTGGGAGCTGTGGACACTGAAGCTTTCTTT
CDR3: CASSLGAVDTEAFF

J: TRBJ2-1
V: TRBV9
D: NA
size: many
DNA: TGTGCCAGCAGCGTAGGGCAGGGACGCAACAATGAGCAGTTCTTC
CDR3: CASSVGQGRNNEQFF

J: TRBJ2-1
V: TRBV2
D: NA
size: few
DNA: TGTGCCAGCAGTGAACAAAGCTTCAATGAGCAGTTCTTC
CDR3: CASSEQSFNEQFF

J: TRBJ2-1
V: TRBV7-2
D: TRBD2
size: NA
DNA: TGTGCCAGCAGCTTAGAGCGGGATGAGTACAATGAGCAGTTCTTC
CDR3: CASSLERDEYNEQFF

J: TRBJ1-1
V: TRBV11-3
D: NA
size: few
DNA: TGTGCCAGCAGCCTAGTTAGGGGCATGAACACTGAAGCTTTCTTT
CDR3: CASSLVRGMNTEAFF

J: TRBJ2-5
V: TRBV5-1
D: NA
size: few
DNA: TGCGCCAGCAGCTTGGCATTGGAGACCCAGTACTTC
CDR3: CASSLALETQYF

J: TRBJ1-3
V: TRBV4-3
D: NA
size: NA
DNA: TGCGCCAGCAGCCAAGGGGCAGCGATGGGAAACACCATATATTTT
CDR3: CASSQGAAMGNTIYF

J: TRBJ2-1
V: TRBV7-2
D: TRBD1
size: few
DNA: TGTGCCAGCAGCGTACAGGGGACCACCTACAATGAGCAGTTCTTC
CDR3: CASSVQGTTYNEQFF

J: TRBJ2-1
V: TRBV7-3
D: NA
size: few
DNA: TGTGCCAGCAGCTTATTCAGCGGACTTGGCAATGAGCAGTTCTTC
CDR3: CASSLFSGLGNEQFF

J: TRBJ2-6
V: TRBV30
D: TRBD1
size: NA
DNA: TGTGCCAGAAGGGACAGGAGCCGGCCTGGGGCCAACGTCCTGACTTTC
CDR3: CARRDRSRPGANVLTF

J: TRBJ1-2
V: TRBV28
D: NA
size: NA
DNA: TGTGCCAGCAGTTCTGGTCGGGTAGTCGACTATGGCTACACCTTC
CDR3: CASSSGRVVDYGYTF

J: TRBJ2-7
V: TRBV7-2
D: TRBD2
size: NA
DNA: TGTGCCAGCAGCTGGGGTGCTAGCGGGACCTACGAGCAGTACTTC
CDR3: CASSWGASGTYEQYF

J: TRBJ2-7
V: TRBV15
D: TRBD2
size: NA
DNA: TGTGCCACCAGCAGAGATAGGACTAGCGGGAGGCTGCAGTACTTC
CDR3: CATSRDRTSGRLQYF

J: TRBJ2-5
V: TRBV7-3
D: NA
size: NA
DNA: TGTGCCAGCAGCTTAAGACCAAAAGAGACCCAGTACTTC
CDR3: CASSLRPKETQYF

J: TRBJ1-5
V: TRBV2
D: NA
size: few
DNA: TGTGCCAGCAGTGTCACAGGGAACAATCAGCCCCAGCATTTT
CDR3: CASSVTGNNQPQHF

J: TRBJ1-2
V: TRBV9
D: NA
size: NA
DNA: TGTGCCAGCAGCCCTTCCGGGGGTGACTATGGCTACACCTTC
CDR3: CASSPSGGDYGYTF

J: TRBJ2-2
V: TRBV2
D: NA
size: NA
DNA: TGTGCCAGCACACCGAACACCGGGGAGCTGTTTTTT
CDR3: CASTPNTGELFF

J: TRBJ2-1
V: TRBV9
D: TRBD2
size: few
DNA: TGTGCCAGCAGCGTTACTAGCGGGAGGTGGGGTGAGCAGTTCTTC
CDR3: CASSVTSGRWGEQFF

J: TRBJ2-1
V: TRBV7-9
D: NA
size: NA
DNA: TGTGCCAGCCCGACCGAAAGCTCCTACAATGAGCAGTTCTTC
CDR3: CASPTESSYNEQFF

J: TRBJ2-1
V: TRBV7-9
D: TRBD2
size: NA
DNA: TGTGCCAGCAGCTTGGTAGCGGGGGCGAATGAGCAGTTCTTC
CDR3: CASSLVAGANEQFF

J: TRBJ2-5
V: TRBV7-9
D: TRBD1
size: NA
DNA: TGTGCCAGCAGCGCCGGGACAGGAGGACTAGAGACCCAGTACTTC
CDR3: CASSAGTGGLETQYF

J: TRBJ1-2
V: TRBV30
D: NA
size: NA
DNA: TGTGCCTGGATGAGAGACAGGTACTTGTCCTATGGCTACACCTTC
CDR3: CAWMRDRYLSYGYTF

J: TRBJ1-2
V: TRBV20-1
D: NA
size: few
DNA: TGCAGTGTTACGGGAGTATATGGCTACACCTTC
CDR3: CSVTGVYGYTF

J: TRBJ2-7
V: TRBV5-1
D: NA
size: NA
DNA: TGCGCCAGCAGCTTGGACGTCTCCTACGAGCAGTACTTC
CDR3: CASSLDVSYEQYF

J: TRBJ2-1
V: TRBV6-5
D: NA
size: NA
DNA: TGTGCCAGCAGTTCCTCAGGGTTCTCCTACAATGAGCAGTTCTTC
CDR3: CASSSSGFSYNEQFF

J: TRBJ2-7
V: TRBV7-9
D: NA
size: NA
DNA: TGTGCCAGCAGCTTTAGTGGGGGAAGGGACGAGCAGTACTTC
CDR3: CASSFSGGRDEQYF

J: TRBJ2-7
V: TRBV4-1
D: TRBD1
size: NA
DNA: TGCGCCAGCAGCGGCCAATGGGACAGCCGGAGAAAATACTTC
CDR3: CASSGQWDSRRKYF

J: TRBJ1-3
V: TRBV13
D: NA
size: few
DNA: TGTGCCAGCAGCCCCCAGTCCCGGGGAAACACCATATATTTT
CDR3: CASSPQSRGNTIYF

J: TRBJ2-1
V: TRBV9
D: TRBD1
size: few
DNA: TGTGCCAGCAGCGTCGCAGGGGGCAATGAGCAGTTCTTC
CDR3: CASSVAGGNEQFF

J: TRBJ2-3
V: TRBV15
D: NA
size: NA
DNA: TGTGCCACCAGCAGAGATCGGACGGTGAGCCTCACAGATACGCAGTATTTT
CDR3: CATSRDRTVSLTDTQYF

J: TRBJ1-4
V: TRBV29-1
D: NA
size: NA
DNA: TGCAGCGTTAAGACTGGTAATGAAAAACTGTTTTTT
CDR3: CSVKTGNEKLFF

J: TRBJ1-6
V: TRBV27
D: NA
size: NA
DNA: TGTGCCAGCAGTTTATGGCGAGGACCCCTCCACTTT
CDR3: CASSLWRGPLHF

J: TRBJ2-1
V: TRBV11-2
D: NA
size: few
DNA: TGTGCCAGCAGCTTACTCGATCCGTACAATGAGCAGTTCTTC
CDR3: CASSLLDPYNEQFF

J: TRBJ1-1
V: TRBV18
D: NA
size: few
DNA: TGTGCCAGCTCCGCGGACACCTCTGAAGCTTTCTTT
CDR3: CASSADTSEAFF

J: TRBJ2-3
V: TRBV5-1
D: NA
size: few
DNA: TGCGCCAGCAGCATCAGCACAGATACGCAGTATTTT
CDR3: CASSISTDTQYF

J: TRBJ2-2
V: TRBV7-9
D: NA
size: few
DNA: TGTGCCAGCAGCTTCCCTGCAGACACCGGGGAGCTGTTTTTT
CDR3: CASSFPADTGELFF

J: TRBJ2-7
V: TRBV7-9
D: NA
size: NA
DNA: TGTGCCAGCAGCTTAGAAGTGGGCGAGCAGTACTTC
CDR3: CASSLEVGEQYF

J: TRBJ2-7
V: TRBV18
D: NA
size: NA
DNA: TGTGCCAGCTCACCCCCGGCTGGGGGGCTCAGGGAGCAGTACTTC
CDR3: CASSPPAGGLREQYF